The clone carrying this TCR beta chain is a singleton in its sample. The sample originates from a study of cytomegalovirus exposure and HLA in healthy donors. Study context: One earlier analysis, a look at about 179 million T cells, found around 110 million unique TCR beta sequences.

Use of 60 Vbeta and 13 Jbeta primers characterized the PCR. Using immunoSEQ multiplex PCR, the repertoire was profiled, and TCRdb retains in-frame clones only, with some absent. The top ten clones hold 2% to 2.5% of a sample with under 150,000 clones, less than 90% of them seen once. Germline-derived CDR1 and CDR2 are SQVTM and ANQGSEA. V was cut by 5 bases and J by 3 bases, with 10 bases left in between. This CDR3 comprises 13 residues. The sequenced sample consisted of PBMCs. This clonotype originated in a boy under 10 years old in good health and CMV-seronegative. J is TRBJ1-4 and V is TRBV29-1; D gene unclear. The CDR3 is CSVLVQANEKLFF. CDR3 in DNA: TGCAGCGTTCTTGTTCAGGCTAATGAAAAACTGTTTTTT.